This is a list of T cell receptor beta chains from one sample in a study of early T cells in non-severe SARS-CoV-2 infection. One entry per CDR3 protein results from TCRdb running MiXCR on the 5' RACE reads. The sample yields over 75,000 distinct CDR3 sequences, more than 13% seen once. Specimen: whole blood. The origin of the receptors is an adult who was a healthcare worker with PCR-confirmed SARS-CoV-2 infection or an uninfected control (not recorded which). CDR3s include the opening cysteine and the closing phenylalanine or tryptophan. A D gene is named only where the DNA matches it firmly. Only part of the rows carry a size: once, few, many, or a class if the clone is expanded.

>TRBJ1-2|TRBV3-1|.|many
CASSQLLSNYGYTF
TGTGCCAGCAGCCAGCTCCTGTCCAACTATGGCTACACCTTC
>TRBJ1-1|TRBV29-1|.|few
CSVDWGGGTEAFF
TGCAGCGTTGATTGGGGTGGAGGCACTGAAGCTTTCTTT
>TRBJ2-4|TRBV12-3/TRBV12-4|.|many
CASSLAQGSIQYF
TGTGCCAGCAGTTTAGCGCAGGGAAGCATTCAGTACTTC
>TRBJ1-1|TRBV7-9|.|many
CASSAFPGYDEAFF
TGTGCCAGCAGCGCATTCCCAGGGTACGATGAAGCTTTCTTT
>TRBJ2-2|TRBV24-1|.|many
CATSDPFRPNTGELFF
TGTGCCACCAGTGATCCTTTCCGGCCAAACACCGGGGAGCTGTTTTTT
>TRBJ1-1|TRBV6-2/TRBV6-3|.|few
CASSYQGYSEAFF
TGTGCCAGCAGTTATCAGGGGTATTCTGAAGCTTTCTTT
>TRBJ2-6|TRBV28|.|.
CASSKHPSGANVLTF
TGTGCCAGCAGTAAACACCCGTCCGGGGCCAACGTCCTGACTTTC
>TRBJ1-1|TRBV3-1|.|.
CASSQIGAEAFF
TGTGCCAGCAGCCAAATAGGGGCCGAAGCTTTCTTT
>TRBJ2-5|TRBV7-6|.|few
CASSLRGSQTQYF
TGTGCCAGCAGCTTACGAGGGAGCCAGACCCAGTACTTC
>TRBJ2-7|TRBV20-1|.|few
CSASGTPSYEQYF
TGCAGTGCGTCCGGGACCCCTTCCTACGAGCAGTACTTC
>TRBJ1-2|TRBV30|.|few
CAWSGQAYYGYTF
TGTGCCTGGAGTGGGCAGGCCTACTATGGCTACACCTTC
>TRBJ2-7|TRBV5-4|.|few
CASSLSSGRLDSYEQYF
TGTGCCAGCAGCTTGAGTTCCGGCAGGTTGGACTCCTACGAGCAGTACTTC
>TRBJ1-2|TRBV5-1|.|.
CASSLGETGGYTF
TGCGCCAGCAGCTTAGGCGAAACGGGCGGCTACACCTTC
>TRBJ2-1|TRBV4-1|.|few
CASSQVRRDNEQFF
TGCGCCAGCAGCCAAGTTCGCCGGGACAATGAGCAGTTCTTC
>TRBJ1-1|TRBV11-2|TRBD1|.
CASSLRGQMNTEAFF
TGTGCCAGCAGCTTAAGGGGACAGATGAACACTGAAGCTTTCTTT
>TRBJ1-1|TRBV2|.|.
CASTVHSSNTEAFF
TGTGCCAGCACCGTTCACTCGTCAAACACTGAAGCTTTCTTT
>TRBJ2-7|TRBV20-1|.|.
CSANSPTDEQYF
TGCAGTGCTAACTCACCGACAGACGAGCAGTACTTC
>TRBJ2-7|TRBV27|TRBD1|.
CASSFTPGGEQYF
TGTGCCAGCAGTTTTACCCCAGGGGGCGAGCAGTACTTC
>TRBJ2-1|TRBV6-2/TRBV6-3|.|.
CASSLTLNEQFF
TGTGCCAGCAGCCTTACCTTGAATGAGCAGTTCTTC
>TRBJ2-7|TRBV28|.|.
CASGETSYEQYF
TGTGCCAGTGGGGAAACTTCCTACGAGCAGTACTTC
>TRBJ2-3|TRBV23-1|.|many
CASSHRPGGTDTQYF
TGCGCCAGCAGTCATAGGCCAGGGGGCACAGATACGCAGTATTTT
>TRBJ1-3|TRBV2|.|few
CASSVEGYTIYF
TGTGCCAGCAGTGTCGAGGGCTACACCATATATTTT
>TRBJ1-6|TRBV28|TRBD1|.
CASSSLPGTGYNSPLHF
TGTGCCAGCAGCTCTCTGCCCGGGACAGGGTATAATTCACCCCTCCACTTT
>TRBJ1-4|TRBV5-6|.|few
CASSLAGFNEKLFF
TGTGCCAGCAGCCTGGCTGGGTTTAATGAAAAACTGTTTTTT
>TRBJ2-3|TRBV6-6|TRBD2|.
CASRAGTRVSVAHATDTQYF
TGTGCCAGCAGGGCCGGGACTAGGGTATCCGTGGCCCACGCGACAGATACGCAGTATTTT
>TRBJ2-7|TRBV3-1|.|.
CASSQVLGRSYEQYF
TGTGCCAGCAGCCAAGTTTTGGGCAGATCCTACGAGCAGTACTTC
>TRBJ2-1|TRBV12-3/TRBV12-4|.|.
CASARGSIHHNEQFF
TGTGCCAGCGCTCGGGGTTCAATCCACCACAATGAGCAGTTCTTC
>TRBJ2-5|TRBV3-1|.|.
CASSQEVTRIRETQYF
TGTGCCAGCAGCCAAGAAGTGACTAGAATACGAGAGACCCAGTACTTC
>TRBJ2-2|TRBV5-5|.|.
CASSLGPLGTGELFF
TGTGCCAGCAGCCTTGGACCCCTAGGCACCGGGGAGCTGTTTTTT
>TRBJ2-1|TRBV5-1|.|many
CASSLASSYNEQFF
TGCGCCAGCAGCTTGGCCAGCTCCTACAATGAGCAGTTCTTC
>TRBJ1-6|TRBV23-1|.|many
CASSQLYGEEGSSYNSPLHF
TGCGCCAGCAGTCAGCTGTACGGGGAAGAGGGCAGCTCCTATAATTCACCCCTCCACTTT
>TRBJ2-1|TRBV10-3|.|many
CAICPREGVRNEQFF
TGTGCCATCTGTCCCCGGGAAGGTGTGCGCAATGAGCAGTTCTTC
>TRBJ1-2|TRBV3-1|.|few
CASSQRAGGYTF
TGTGCCAGCAGCCAACGGGCCGGAGGCTACACCTTC
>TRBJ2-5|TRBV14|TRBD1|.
CASSPRGTWETQYF
TGTGCCAGCAGCCCCAGGGGGACCTGGGAGACCCAGTACTTC
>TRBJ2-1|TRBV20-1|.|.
CSATLGNEQFF
TGCAGTGCAACTCTAGGTAATGAGCAGTTCTTC
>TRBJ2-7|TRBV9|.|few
CASSAKTGAGDEQYF
TGTGCCAGCAGCGCGAAGACAGGCGCCGGGGACGAGCAGTACTTC
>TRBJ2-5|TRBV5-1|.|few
CASSLFGPQETQYF
TGCGCCAGCAGCTTGTTCGGACCCCAAGAGACCCAGTACTTC
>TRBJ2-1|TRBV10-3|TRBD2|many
CASRLAGAYNEQFF
TGTGCCTCCCGACTAGCGGGAGCCTACAATGAGCAGTTCTTC
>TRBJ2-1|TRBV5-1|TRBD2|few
CASSRLAGVNYNEQFF
TGCGCCAGCAGCCGACTAGCGGGAGTCAACTACAATGAGCAGTTCTTC
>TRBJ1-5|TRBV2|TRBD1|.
CASSAEGQAFNQPQHF
TGTGCCAGCAGTGCAGAAGGACAGGCCTTCAATCAGCCCCAGCATTTT
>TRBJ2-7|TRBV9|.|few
CASSADIFSYEQYF
TGTGCCAGCAGTGCGGACATTTTTTCCTACGAGCAGTACTTC
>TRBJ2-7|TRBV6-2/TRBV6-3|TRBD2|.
CASSYWLADNEQYF
TGTGCCAGCAGTTACTGGCTAGCGGACAACGAGCAGTACTTC
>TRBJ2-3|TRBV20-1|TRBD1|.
CSAQDRGQGDTQYF
TGCAGTGCTCAAGACAGGGGGCAGGGAGATACGCAGTATTTT
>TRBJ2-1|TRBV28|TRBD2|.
CASSLVTSGSVKQFF
TGTGCCAGCAGTTTAGTAACTAGCGGGAGTGTTAAGCAGTTCTTC
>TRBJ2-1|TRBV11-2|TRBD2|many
CASSLAGTSGSHNEQFF
TGTGCCAGCAGCTTGGCGGGGACTAGCGGGAGCCACAATGAGCAGTTCTTC
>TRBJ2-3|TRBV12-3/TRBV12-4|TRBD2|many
CASSLRPYGAGGPHTQYF
TGTGCCAGCAGTTTAAGGCCCTATGGAGCGGGAGGGCCACATACGCAGTATTTT
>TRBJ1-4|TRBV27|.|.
CASGITVLEKLFF
TGTGCCAGCGGAATTACAGTGTTGGAAAAACTGTTTTTT
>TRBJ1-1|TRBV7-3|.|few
CASSLGPDTEAFF
TGTGCCAGCAGCTTGGGACCCGACACTGAAGCTTTCTTT
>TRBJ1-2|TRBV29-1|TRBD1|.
CSVTKTGRDYGYTF
TGCAGCGTCACTAAGACAGGGAGAGACTATGGCTACACCTTC
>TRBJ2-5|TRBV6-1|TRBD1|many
CASRDRQGLGETQYF
TGTGCCAGCAGGGACAGACAGGGGCTGGGGGAGACCCAGTACTTC